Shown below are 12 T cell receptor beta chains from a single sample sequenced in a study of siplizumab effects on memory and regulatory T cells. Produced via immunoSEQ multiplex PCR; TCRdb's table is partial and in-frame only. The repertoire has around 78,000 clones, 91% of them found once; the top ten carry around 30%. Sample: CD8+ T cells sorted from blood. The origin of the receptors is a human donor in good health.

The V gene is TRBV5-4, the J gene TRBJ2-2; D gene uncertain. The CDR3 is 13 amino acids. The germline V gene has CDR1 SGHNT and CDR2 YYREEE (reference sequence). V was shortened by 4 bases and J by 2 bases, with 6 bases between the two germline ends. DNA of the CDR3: TGTGCCAGCAGCCAGCCTAACACCGGGGAGCTGTTTTTT. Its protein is CASSQPNTGELFF.

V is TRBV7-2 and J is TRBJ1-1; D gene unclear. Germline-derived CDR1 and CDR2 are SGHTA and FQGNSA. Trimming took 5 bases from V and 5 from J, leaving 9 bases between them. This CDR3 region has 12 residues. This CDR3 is CASSPGRTEAFF. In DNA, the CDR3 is TGTGCCAGCAGCCCTGGTCGGACTGAAGCTTTCTTT.

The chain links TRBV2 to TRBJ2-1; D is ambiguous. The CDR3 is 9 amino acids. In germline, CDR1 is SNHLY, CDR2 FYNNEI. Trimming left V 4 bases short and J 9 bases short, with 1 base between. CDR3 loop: CASSGEQFF. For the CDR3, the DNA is TGTGCCAGCAGTGGTGAGCAGTTCTTC.

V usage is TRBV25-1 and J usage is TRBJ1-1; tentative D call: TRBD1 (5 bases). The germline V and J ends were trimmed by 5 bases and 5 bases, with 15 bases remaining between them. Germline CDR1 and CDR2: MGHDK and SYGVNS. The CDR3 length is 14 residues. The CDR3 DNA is TGTGCCAGCAGTCCGGACATCGGCTCAACTGAAGCTTTCTTT. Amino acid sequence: CASSPDIGSTEAFF. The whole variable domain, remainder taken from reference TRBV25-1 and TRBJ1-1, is EADIYQTPRYLVIGTGKKITLECSQTMGHDKMYWYQQDPGMELHLIHYSYGVNSTEKGDLSSESTVSRIRTEHFPLTLESARPSHTSQYLCASSPDIGSTEAFFGQGTRLTVV.

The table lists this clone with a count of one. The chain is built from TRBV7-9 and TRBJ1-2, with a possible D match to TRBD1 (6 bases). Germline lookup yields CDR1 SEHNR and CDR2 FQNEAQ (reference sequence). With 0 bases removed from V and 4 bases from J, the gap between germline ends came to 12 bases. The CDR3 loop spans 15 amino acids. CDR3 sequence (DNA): TGTGCCAGCAGCTTAGCTTTCGGACAGCTCTATGGCTACACCTTC. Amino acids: CASSLAFGQLYGYTF.

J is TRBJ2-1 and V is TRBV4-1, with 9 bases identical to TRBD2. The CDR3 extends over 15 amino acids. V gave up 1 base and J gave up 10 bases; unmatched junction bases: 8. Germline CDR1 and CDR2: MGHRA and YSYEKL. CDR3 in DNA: TGCGCCAGCAGCCAAGTGGCGGGAGGGTACGAAGAGCAGTTCTTC. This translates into CASSQVAGGYEEQFF.

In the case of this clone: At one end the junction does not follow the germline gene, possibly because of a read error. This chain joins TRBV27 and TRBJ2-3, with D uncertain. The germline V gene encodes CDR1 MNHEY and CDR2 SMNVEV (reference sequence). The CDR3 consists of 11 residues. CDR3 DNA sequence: TGTGCCAGCAGTCTATCTAACACGCAGTATTTT. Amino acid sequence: CASSLSNTQYF.

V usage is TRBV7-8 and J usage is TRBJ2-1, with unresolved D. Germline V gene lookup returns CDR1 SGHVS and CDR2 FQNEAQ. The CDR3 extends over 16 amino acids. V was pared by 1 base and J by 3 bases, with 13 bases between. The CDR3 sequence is CASSLVSTDLYNEQFF. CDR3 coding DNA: TGTGCCAGCAGCTTAGTTTCGACCGATCTCTACAATGAGCAGTTCTTC.

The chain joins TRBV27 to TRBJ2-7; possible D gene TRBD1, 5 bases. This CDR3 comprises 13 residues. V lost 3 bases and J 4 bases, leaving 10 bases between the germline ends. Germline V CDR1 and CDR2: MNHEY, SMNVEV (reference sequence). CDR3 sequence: CASSLRRAYEQYF. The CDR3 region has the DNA TGTGCCAGCAGTTTGCGCAGGGCGTACGAGCAGTACTTC.

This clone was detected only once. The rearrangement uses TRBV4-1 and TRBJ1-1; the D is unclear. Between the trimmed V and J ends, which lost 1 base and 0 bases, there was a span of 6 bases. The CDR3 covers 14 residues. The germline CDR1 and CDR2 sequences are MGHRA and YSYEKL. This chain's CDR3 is CASSQGSLNTEAFF. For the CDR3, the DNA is TGCGCCAGCAGCCAAGGCAGCTTGAACACTGAAGCTTTCTTT.

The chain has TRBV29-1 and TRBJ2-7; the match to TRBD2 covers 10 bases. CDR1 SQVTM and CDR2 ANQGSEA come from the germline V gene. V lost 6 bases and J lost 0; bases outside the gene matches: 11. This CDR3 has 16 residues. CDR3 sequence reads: CSVSSLAGESSYEQYF. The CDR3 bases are TGCAGCGTCTCATCTCTAGCGGGGGAAAGCTCCTACGAGCAGTACTTC.

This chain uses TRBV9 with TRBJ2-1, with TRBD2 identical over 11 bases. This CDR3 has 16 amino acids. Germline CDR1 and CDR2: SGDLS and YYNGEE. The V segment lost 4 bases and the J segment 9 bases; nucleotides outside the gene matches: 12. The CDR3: CASSPRGLAVGGEQFF. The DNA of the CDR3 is TGTGCCAGCAGCCCGCGGGGACTAGCGGTGGGGGGTGAGCAGTTCTTC.